This T cell receptor beta chain was recorded in a study of CD8+CD57+ T cells in acquired aplastic anemia. Study-wide context: On average, sorted CD4+ and CD8+ cells gave approximately 3.5 ug of DNA.

Previously, flow cytometry had revealed CD8+CD57+ cell expansion in the patients chosen for sequencing. Severe acquired aplastic anemia was present in all patients. The study sampled blood from patients who had received no therapy. Points from the study as a whole: The number of CD8+ CDR3 sequences shared by patients and controls was twenty-nine.

Details on this clonotype: Its specificity is not known.

V shed 1 base and J shed 2 bases, with 6 bases lying between them. Germline assignment: CDR1 SGHVS and CDR2 FQNEAQ. This CDR3 contains 13 residues. For CDR3 and TCR beta VDJ profiling, genomic DNA was the template used. TCRdb analysed the reads with MiXCR anew, one entry per CDR3 protein. The sample consists of about 180,000 distinct CDR3 sequences, under 50% of them appearing once. Sequencing was done on a sample of sorted CD4+, CD8+, or CD8+CD57+ T cells (not recorded which) from PBMCs. V and J are TRBV7-8 and TRBJ2-7; D remains unclear. This TCR was recovered from a human donor with aplastic anemia. CDR3 sequence: CASSLVITYEQYF. The CDR3 bases are TGTGCCAGCAGCTTAGTGATTACCTACGAGCAGTACTTC.